The next 12 T cell receptor beta chains were all read from a single sample in a study of T cell responses to AZD1222 COVID-19 vaccine. Method: immunoSEQ multiplex PCR; TCRdb's copy keeps in-frame clones and lacks some. The sample yields some 150,000 clones, under 95% seen once. The starting material was peripheral blood, obtained on day 0 of AZD1222 vaccination. The receptors here all came from an adult in good health.

The chain's CDR3 is CASSLGQGAHGELFF. CDR3 sequence (DNA): TGTGCCAGCAGCCTTGGACAGGGGGCTCACGGGGAGCTGTTTTTT. The chain links TRBV5-4 to TRBJ2-2, with 11 bases lining up with TRBD1. Germline lookup yields CDR1 SGHNT and CDR2 YYREEE (reference sequence). The CDR3 has 15 amino acids. J was trimmed by 7 bases and V by 4 bases; bases with no gene match: 6.

The CDR3 is CAWSLPGSPLHF. The CDR3 DNA follows: TGTGCCTGGAGCCTGCCGGGTTCACCCCTCCACTTT. V usage is TRBV30 and J usage is TRBJ1-6; no clear D gene. CDR3 length equals 12 residues. V was pared by 3 bases and J by 9 bases, with 9 bases between. Germline lookup yields CDR1 GTSNPN and CDR2 SVGIG (reference sequence). Filled out from reference TRBV30 and TRBJ1-6, the complete variable domain reads SQTIHQWPATLVQPVGSPLSLECTVEGTSNPNLYWYRQAAGRGLQLLFYSVGIGQISSEVPQNLSASRPQDRQFILSSKKLLLSDSGFYLCAWSLPGSPLHFGNGTRLTVT.

Here the CDR3 DNA reads TGCAGTGCTAAGGAGGGGGCCCAGTACTTC. Translation: CSAKEGAQYF. The chain is built from TRBV20-1 and TRBJ2-5, with D perhaps assigned TRBD1 or TRBD2 (6 bases each). This CDR3 spans 10 amino acids. The germline CDR1 and CDR2 sequences are DFQATT and SNEGSKA (reference sequence). V was clipped by 4 bases and J by 9 bases, with 9 bases between them.

V usage is TRBV6-5 and J usage is TRBJ2-7; D may be TRBD1 or TRBD2 (5 bases each). There are 15 residues in the CDR3. Between the trimmed V and J ends, which lost 0 bases and 5 bases, there was a span of 14 bases. Looked up from germline, CDR1 is MNHEY and CDR2 is SVGAGI. The CDR3 DNA reads as TGTGCCAGCAGTTACTCTGGGGGAGTAGTCAACGAGCAGTACTTC. Its protein product is CASSYSGGVVNEQYF.

In this sample, this clone turned up once. The chain links TRBV25-1 to TRBJ2-4; D call uncertain. The CDR3 runs 14 residues. The V and J ends lost 1 base and 5 bases respectively, with 9 bases between them. CDR1 is MGHDK, CDR2 SYGVNS, per germline. CDR3 bases: TGTGCCAGCAGTGAATTATACAGCCAAAACATTCAGTACTTC. Translation gives CASSELYSQNIQYF.

This chain uses TRBV5-1 with TRBJ2-7; TRBD2 aligns across 9 bases. The V segment lost 1 base and the J segment 6 bases; nucleotides outside the gene matches: 11. The CDR3 runs 16 residues. Germline V CDR1 and CDR2: SGHRS, YFSETQ. The CDR3 protein is CASSLFLAGSQGEQYF. Here the CDR3 DNA reads TGCGCCAGCAGCTTGTTTCTAGCGGGATCTCAGGGCGAGCAGTACTTC.

The rearrangement joins TRBV11-2 to TRBJ1-4; no reliable D call. Trimming took 5 bases from V and 5 from J, leaving 15 bases between them. Germline CDR1 SGHAT, CDR2 FQNNGV. The CDR3 length is 15 residues. CDR3 nucleotide sequence: TGTGCCAGCAGCCCCGACCCCGGCAGGAATGAAAAACTGTTTTTT. This translates into CASSPDPGRNEKLFF.

CDR3 DNA sequence: TGTGCCAGCAGTGGATACAGGGGGAATTCACCCCTCCACTTT. Its protein is CASSGYRGNSPLHF. The chain carries TRBV2 and TRBJ1-6; 8 nucleotides agree with TRBD1. CDR1 SNHLY and CDR2 FYNNEI come from the germline V gene. Germline trimming cut 4 bases from V and 7 bases from J; bases unmatched to any gene: 3. The CDR3 is made up of 14 amino acids.

The gene calls are TRBV2 and TRBJ2-3, with TRBD2 identical over 9 bases. V lost 8 bases, J lost 2 bases, and 11 bases stayed unmatched. The CDR3 runs 16 residues. CDR1 and CDR2 from the germline V gene are SNHLY and FYNNEI. The CDR3 DNA sequence: TGTGCCAGCCGCAAGCTGACTAGCGGAATCACAGATACGCAGTATTTT. Its translation: CASRKLTSGITDTQYF.

The V call is TRBV28, the J call TRBJ2-3, with TRBD2 identical over 7 bases. The V and J ends lost 6 bases and 3 bases, in that order; junction bases with no gene match: 15. Per the germline V gene, CDR1 is MDHEN and CDR2 is SYDVKM. This CDR3 contains 17 residues. CDR3: CASSSSGLGRGTDTQYF. The CDR3 DNA follows: TGTGCCAGCAGCTCCTCCGGACTAGGAAGGGGAACAGATACGCAGTATTTT. Filled out from reference TRBV28 and TRBJ2-3, the complete variable domain reads DVKVTQSSRYLVKRTGEKVFLECVQDMDHENMFWYRQDPGLGLRLIYFSYDVKMKEKGDIPEGYSVSREKKERFSLILESASTNQTSMYLCASSSSGLGRGTDTQYFGPGTRLTVL.

The rearrangement joins TRBV27 to TRBJ1-1; D is ambiguous. The CDR3 is 13 residues long. Germline loops: CDR1 MNHEY, CDR2 SMNVEV (reference sequence). Trimming took 5 bases from V and 6 from J, leaving 13 bases between them. CDR3 loop: CASSVTDKSEAFF. As DNA, the CDR3 is TGTGCCAGCAGTGTCACAGATAAATCTGAAGCTTTCTTT.

V usage is TRBV28 and J usage is TRBJ1-1; the D gene is possibly TRBD1 (5 bases). Per the germline V gene, CDR1 is MDHEN and CDR2 is SYDVKM. V was cut by 3 bases and J by 10 bases, with 15 bases left in between. This CDR3 has 13 amino acids. The CDR3, as DNA: TGTGCCAGCAGTTTCGTTAATCGACAGCCAGCTTTCTTT. Translated: CASSFVNRQPAFF.